This T cell receptor beta chain was documented in a study of T cells in Graves' hyperthyroidism and ophthalmopathy. This clonotype has at least ten counts. Its antigen is still unknown. Study results and limitations: Most expanded thyroid clonotypes above 0.001 also appeared in blood.

It was RNA transcripts that yielded the amplified TCR beta CDR3 regions. The TCR CDR3 first-round RT-PCR relied on the HTBI primer set. MiXCR was run by TCRdb on the multiplex PCR reads, yielding one entry per CDR3 protein. Seen here are 200,000 to 250,000 distinct CDR3 sequences, about a sixth observed once, and the top ten hold about half. Thyroid ultrasound and orbital computed tomography, with clinical symptoms and serum thyroxine and TRAb, informed diagnoses. It was roughly 10 ml of fresh peripheral blood that supplied the PBMCs. The receptor was isolated from a woman aged 45-65 years with Graves' hyperthyroidism. Material: blood.

In nucleotides, the CDR3 is TGTGCCAGCAGTTCGCTAGAATCCTACGAGCAGTACTTC. It encodes CASSSLESYEQYF. The rearrangement uses TRBV27 and TRBJ2-7, with D hard to call. V lost 4 bases, J lost 1 base, and 8 bases lay in between. Per the germline V gene, CDR1 is MNHEY and CDR2 is SMNVEV (reference sequence). The CDR3 totals 13 residues.